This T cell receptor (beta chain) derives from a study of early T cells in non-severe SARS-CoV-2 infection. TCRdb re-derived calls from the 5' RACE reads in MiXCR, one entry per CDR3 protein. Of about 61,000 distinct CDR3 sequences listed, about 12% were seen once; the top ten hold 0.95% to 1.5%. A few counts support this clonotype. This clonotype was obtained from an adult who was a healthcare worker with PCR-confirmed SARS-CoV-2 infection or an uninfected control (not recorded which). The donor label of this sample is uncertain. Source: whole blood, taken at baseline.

The CDR3 nucleotides read TGTGCCAGCAGCTTGGGACAGGGACCGACTGAGCAGTTCTTC. Its translation is CASSLGQGPTEQFF. This chain connects TRBV7-8 to TRBJ2-1, with 9 positions matching TRBD1. Germline CDR1 reads SGHVS; CDR2 reads FQNEAQ. The CDR3 totals 14 residues. Trimming cost V 3 bases and J 9 bases; bases outside gene matches: 6.